These 16 T cell receptor beta chains originate from one sample sequenced in a study of T-cell memory formation after mild COVID-19. In TCRdb, the 5' RACE reads were re-called with MiXCR into one record per CDR3 protein. The sample lists a few hundred thousand distinct CDR3 sequences, approximately 16% occurring once. Sequenced input: PBMCs or a T cell subset sorted from them (not recorded which). Source of these receptors: a man younger than 30 who had mild COVID-19 (a few samples of this study predate the infection). Cell type and time point are not known.

V usage is TRBV30 and J usage is TRBJ1-5, with D hard to call. V shed 3 bases and J shed 0 bases, with 9 bases lying between them. This CDR3 has 14 amino acids. Germline V gene data show CDR1 as GTSNPN and CDR2 as SVGIG (reference sequence). CDR3 protein: CAWSRGLSNQPQHF. For the CDR3, the DNA is TGTGCCTGGAGCAGAGGACTTAGCAATCAGCCCCAGCATTTT.

The chain recombines TRBV18 with TRBJ1-1, with 8 nucleotides matching TRBD1. CDR3 length equals 15 residues. V lost 1 base and J lost 1; bases outside the gene matches: 2. Germline values: CDR1 KGHSH, CDR2 LQKENI. In DNA form, the CDR3 reads TGTGCCAGCTCACCACGTGGACAGGGGAACACTGAAGCTTTCTTT. The encoded protein is CASSPRGQGNTEAFF.

This clonotype was seen ten or more times. The chain combines TRBV5-1 with TRBJ2-7, with 8 bases fitting TRBD1. Germline V lookup: CDR1 SGHRS, CDR2 YFSETQ. The CDR3 sequence is 14 residues long. V shed 4 bases, J shed 7 bases, and the junction held 10 bases outside the gene matches. The CDR3 protein is CASSDTQGAREQYF. CDR3 sequence (DNA): TGCGCCAGCAGCGATACTCAGGGGGCGAGAGAGCAGTACTTC.

This clonotype was observed many times. The chain has TRBV6-6 and TRBJ2-3; possible D gene TRBD2, 5 bases. The germline CDR1 and CDR2 sequences are MNHNY and SVGAGI (reference sequence). The CDR3 runs 15 residues. Trimming removed 4 bases at V and 1 base at J, with 12 bases between. The CDR3 region is CASSWWGAGTDTQYF. The CDR3 DNA sequence: TGTGCCAGCAGTTGGTGGGGAGCGGGCACAGATACGCAGTATTTT.

This clonotype was detected once. The chain has TRBV2 and TRBJ1-1; 9 bases are shared with TRBD1. This CDR3 comprises 13 residues. Germline assignment: CDR1 SNHLY and CDR2 FYNNEI. Unmatched junction bases numbered 10, after V lost 6 bases and J lost 11 bases. CDR3 amino acids: CASRVLRQGGAFF. The CDR3 DNA sequence: TGTGCCAGCAGGGTACTCAGACAGGGGGGCGCTTTCTTT.

This clonotype has a handful of counts. This sequence joins TRBV6-2 or TRBV6-3 and TRBJ1-5; D perhaps matches TRBD1 (5 bases). CDR3 length: 15 residues. V dropped 4 bases and J dropped 3 bases, with 13 bases sitting between them. Germline assignment: CDR1 MNHEY and CDR2 SVGEGT. CDR3 sequence: CASSSGTWVNQPQHF. CDR3 DNA sequence: TGTGCCAGCAGTTCCGGGACGTGGGTCAATCAGCCCCAGCATTTT.

The sample holds a few counts of this clonotype. This chain connects TRBV3-1 to TRBJ2-7, with a possible D match to TRBD1 (5 bases). CDR3 length equals 14 residues. Deletions cut 0 bases from V and 5 bases from J, with 11 bases between. Germline loops: CDR1 LGHDT, CDR2 YNNKEL (reference sequence). The CDR3 region is CASSQEPQGDEQYV. CDR3 nucleotides: TGTGCCAGCAGCCAAGAGCCGCAGGGTGACGAGCAGTACGTC.

The CDR3 loop reads CASSYSQGAETQYF. The CDR3 region has the DNA TGTGCCAGCAGTTACTCGCAGGGGGCCGAGACCCAGTACTTC. The V gene is TRBV6-5, the J gene TRBJ2-5; 8 bases map to TRBD1. The CDR3 extends over 14 amino acids. CDR1 and CDR2 from the germline V gene are MNHEY and SVGAGI. The trim removed 0 bases at V and 5 bases at J, leaving 2 bases unmatched.

This clonotype was counted only a few times. The chain has TRBV9 and TRBJ1-2; D might be TRBD1 (5 bases). CDR3 size: 13 residues. The germline V gene has CDR1 SGDLS and CDR2 YYNGEE. Trimming cost V 0 bases and J 8 bases, with 11 bases left between them. CDR3 DNA sequence: TGTGCCAGCAGCGTAGCTGGGACTGAGGGCTACACCTTC. Translated, it gives CASSVAGTEGYTF.

The chain recombines TRBV9 with TRBJ1-1; no clear D. Between the trimmed V and J ends, which lost 4 bases and 4 bases, there was a span of 20 bases. The CDR3 is 16 residues long. The V gene's germline CDR1 is SGDLS and CDR2 YYNGEE. CDR3 nucleotide sequence: TGTGCCAGCAGCCCTCAGGCGGCCCTAGTTGGCACTGAAGCTTTCTTT. Its protein is CASSPQAALVGTEAFF.

V is TRBV20-1 and J is TRBJ2-1; 12 bases are shared with TRBD2. Germline trimming cut 6 bases from V and 2 bases from J; bases unmatched to any gene: 2. Germline CDR1 is DFQATT and CDR2 is SNEGSKA (reference sequence). CDR3 length: 14 residues. DNA of the CDR3: TGCAGTGCCAGGACTAGCGGGGCCTACAATGAGCAGTTCTTC. As protein: CSARTSGAYNEQFF.

This clonotype was seen a handful of times. This chain connects TRBV5-1 to TRBJ2-1, with TRBD2 matching 7 bases. This CDR3 has 16 residues. V was pared by 2 bases and J by 0 bases, with 5 bases of the junction left unmatched. CDR1 SGHRS and CDR2 YFSETQ come from the germline V gene. This chain's CDR3 is CASSFPGLPSYNEQFF. CDR3 bases: TGCGCCAGCAGCTTTCCGGGACTACCCTCCTACAATGAGCAGTTCTTC.

This clonotype was found a few times. This rearrangement joins TRBV7-2 to TRBJ1-1; D is unclear. The CDR3 is 17 residues long. The V end was cut by 5 bases, the J end by 1 base, with 20 bases between. Germline lookup yields CDR1 SGHTA and CDR2 FQGNSA. The CDR3 DNA reads TGTGCCAGCAGCACCCCCGACGGGATGAGGGCGAACACTGAAGCTTTCTTT. Translated, it gives CASSTPDGMRANTEAFF. Filled out from reference TRBV7-2 and TRBJ1-1, the complete variable domain reads GAGVSQSPSNKVTEKGKDVELRCDPISGHTALYWYRQSLGQGLEFLIYFQGNSAPDKSGLPSDRFSAERTGGSVSTLTIQRTQQEDSAVYLCASSTPDGMRANTEAFFGQGTRLTVV.

This clonotype was seen only a few times. The genes are TRBV5-4 and TRBJ2-2, with D possibly being TRBD2 (5 bases). The CDR3 totals 13 residues. V dropped 4 bases and J dropped 6 bases, with 10 bases sitting between them. Germline V gene lookup returns CDR1 SGHNT and CDR2 YYREEE (reference sequence). CDR3 residues: CASSRTSSGELFF. Written as DNA, the CDR3 is TGTGCCAGCAGCAGGACTTCCTCCGGGGAGCTGTTTTTT.

The chain employs TRBV6-5 and TRBJ2-7; 8 nucleotides line up with TRBD1. With V trimmed by 3 bases and J by 7 bases, 5 bases remained unmatched. Germline CDR1 is MNHEY and CDR2 is SVGAGI. The CDR3 is 13 amino acids. For the CDR3, the DNA is TGTGCCAGCAGTTATCTTACAGGGGGTGAGCAGTACGTC. Translated, it gives CASSYLTGGEQYV.

The chain employs TRBV20-1 and TRBJ1-1; TRBD1 is a possible D gene (5 bases). The CDR3 length is 14 residues. The germline V gene has CDR1 DFQATT and CDR2 SNEGSKA (reference sequence). V was trimmed by 5 bases and J by 5 bases, leaving 18 bases between them. Here the CDR3 DNA reads TGCAGTGCTCACCCAGGGCTTACCGGGACTGAAGCTTTCTTT. As protein: CSAHPGLTGTEAFF.